This T cell receptor beta chain derives from a study of TIL therapy for anti-PD-1-resistant metastatic lung cancer. A note on this clone: Its target is unknown.

Deletions cut 0 bases from V and 7 bases from J, with 10 bases between. This CDR3 is 14 amino acids long. The germline V gene has CDR1 SEHNR and CDR2 FQNEAQ (reference sequence). Study results and limitations: After infusion, TIL clonotypes partly replaced peripheral T cells and declined over months. Patients were highly selected, enriched for treatment-naive, never-smoker and oncogene-addicted cases.

This was the immunoSEQ v3 assay. Each library reached roughly 1.9 million read pairs, or roughly 5-6.5 million at deep level. Only in-frame clones appear in the TCRdb table, and some are missing; sequencing was by immunoSEQ multiplex PCR. Of approximately 10,000 clones listed, approximately 80% were seen once; the top ten hold around 9.1%. Time point defined: pre-treatment sample, taken before nivolumab and TIL therapy. Adults with stage 4 NSCLC were enrolled in a phase I trial. The TCR originated in a person between 30 and 79 years old with non-small cell lung cancer. The sample here was blood, taken at baseline. The chain joins TRBV7-9 to TRBJ1-5; the D is unclear. As DNA, the CDR3 is TGTGCCAGCAGCTTAGCAGGGAGCAGGCAGCCCCAGCATTTT. Protein product: CASSLAGSRQPQHF.